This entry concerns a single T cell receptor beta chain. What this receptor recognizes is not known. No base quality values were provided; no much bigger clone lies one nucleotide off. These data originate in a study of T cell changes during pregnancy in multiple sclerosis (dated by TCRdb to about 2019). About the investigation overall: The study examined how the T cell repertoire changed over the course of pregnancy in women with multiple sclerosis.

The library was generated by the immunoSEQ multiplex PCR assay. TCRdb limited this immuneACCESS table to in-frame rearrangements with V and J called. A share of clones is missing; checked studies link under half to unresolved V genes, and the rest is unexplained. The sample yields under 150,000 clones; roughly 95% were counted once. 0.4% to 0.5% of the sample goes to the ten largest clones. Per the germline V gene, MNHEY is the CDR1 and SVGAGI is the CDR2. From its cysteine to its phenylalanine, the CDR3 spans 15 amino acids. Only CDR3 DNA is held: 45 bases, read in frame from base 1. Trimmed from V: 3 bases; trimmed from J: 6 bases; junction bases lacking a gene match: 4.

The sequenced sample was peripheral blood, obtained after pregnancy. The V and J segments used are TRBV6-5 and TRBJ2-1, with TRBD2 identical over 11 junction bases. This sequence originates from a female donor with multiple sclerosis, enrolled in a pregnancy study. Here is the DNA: TGTGCCAGCAGTTATCTACTAGCGGGGGTCAATGAGCAGTTCTTC. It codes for CASSYLLAGVNEQFF.